Sequencing of this TCR beta chain was carried out in a study of blood T cell repertoires in COVID-19. Across the study: Both acute and convalescent COVID-19 samples were obtained from the United States, Italy and Spain. The cDNA or gDNA used as material had been derived from T cells, B-cell-depleted T cells, or PBMCs.

CDR3 length equals 14 residues. The germline gives CDR1 MNHEY, CDR2 SVGAGI. Trimming removed 2 bases at V and 6 bases at J, with 12 bases between. As originally analysed: Estimated nucleated cell counts came from reference gene primer amplification. The assay was immunoSEQ multiplex PCR, and TCRdb's table has in-frame clones only and misses some. V and J calls and clone size follow that table, whereas D and trimming were derived from the DNA. The table shows 150,000 to 200,000 clones, with roughly nine tenths occurring only once. The chain employs TRBV6-5 and TRBJ2-3, with a tentative D call TRBD1 (6 bases). The sample taken for sequencing was peripheral blood. This receptor was obtained from a young man who had recovered from COVID-19. CDR3 sequence: CASSYGSGEDTQYF. CDR3 coding DNA: TGTGCCAGCAGTTACGGCTCAGGGGAGGATACGCAGTATTTT.